One and the same sample provided the 16 T cell receptor beta chains below, sequenced in a study of post-analysis software for immune sequencing data. Study-wide points: Roughly 5 TRBV segments (TRBV5-6, TRBV5-1 and TRBV20-1 among them) occurred more frequently in patients than in controls.

Which antigens these TCRs recognize remains unknown. Unique molecular identifiers were carried by the TCR beta cDNA libraries. MiXCR, applied by TCRdb to the PCR reads, yields one record per CDR3 protein. The profile shows 450,000 or so distinct CDR3 sequences, approximately 46% of them singletons. Sequenced material: blood. Source of these receptors: a girl aged 5-17 years with multiple sclerosis.

The chain joins TRBV7-6 to TRBJ2-1; 11 nucleotides agree with TRBD2. From germline, CDR1 is SGHVS and CDR2 FNYEAQ. Unmatched junction bases numbered 6, after V lost 4 bases and J lost 4 bases. The CDR3 contains 16 residues. CDR3 residues: CASSSRLAGNYNEQFF. CDR3 DNA sequence: TGTGCCAGCAGCTCCAGACTAGCGGGAAATTACAATGAGCAGTTCTTC. Together with reference TRBV7-6 and TRBJ2-1, the CDR3 gives the full variable domain: GAGVSQSPRYKVTKRGQDVALRCDPISGHVSLYWYRQALGQGPEFLTYFNYEAQQDKSGLPNDRFSAERPEGSISTLTIQRTEQRDSAMYRCASSSRLAGNYNEQFFGPGTRLTVL.

To note about this clonotype: This sequence may be a read error, since a much larger clone differs from it by one base. The chain recombines TRBV6-1 with TRBJ2-7; D is unclear. CDR1 and CDR2 (germline): MNHNS, SASEGT. The CDR3 has 12 amino acids. The DNA for the CDR3 is TGTGCCAGCAGTGCGACGGTCGACGAGCGGTACTTC. Amino acid sequence: CASSATVDERYF.

This clonotype was counted between two and nine times. As DNA, the CDR3 is TGTGCCAGCAGCTTAGTGGGGGGAGTGAATAATTCACCCCTCCACTTT. Translated: CASSLVGGVNNSPLHF. The J gene is TRBJ1-6, the V gene TRBV7-8; perhaps TRBD1 as D (5 bases). The germline CDR1 and CDR2 sequences are SGHVS and FQNEAQ. CDR3 length: 16 amino acids. V was trimmed by 1 base and J by 5 bases, leaving 12 bases between them.

The V and J genes are TRBV20-1 and TRBJ2-7; TRBD1 matches at 9 bases. Germline V lookup: CDR1 DFQATT, CDR2 SNEGSKA (reference sequence). The trim removed 3 bases at V and 1 base at J, leaving 4 bases unmatched. The CDR3 runs 14 residues. The CDR3 nucleotides read TGCAGTGCTAGTCAGGGGACAGGGTCCTACGAGCAGTACTTC. Translated: CSASQGTGSYEQYF.

This clonotype was picked up a small number of times. This chain connects TRBV29-1 to TRBJ1-5; the D is unclear. V gave up 1 base and J gave up 0 bases, with 4 bases separating them. Germline loops: CDR1 SQVTM, CDR2 ANQGSEA. CDR3 length: 13 residues. CDR3 sequence reads: CSVEGGSNQPQHF. CDR3 in DNA: TGCAGCGTTGAAGGGGGTAGCAATCAGCCCCAGCATTTT. The variable domain in full, completed from reference TRBV29-1 and TRBJ1-5, reads SAVISQKPSRDICQRGTSLTIQCQVDSQVTMMFWYRQQPGQSLTLIATANQGSEATYESGFVIDKFPISRPNLTFSTLTVSNMSPEDSSIYLCSVEGGSNQPQHFGDGTRLSIL.

V is TRBV10-3 and J is TRBJ2-1; possible D gene TRBD2, 6 bases. Looked up from germline, CDR1 is ENHRY and CDR2 is SYGVKD. The V gene lost 7 bases and the J gene lost 4 bases, with 14 bases spanning the gap. The CDR3 spans 14 residues. CDR3 nucleotides: TGTGCCATCACGGGGGAGCCCGGGTACAATGAGCAGTTCTTC. Translating it yields CAITGEPGYNEQFF.

Concerning this clonotype: Because it lacks the conserved phenylalanine or tryptophan at the end, this CDR3 is likely a read error. The chain is built from TRBV12-3 or TRBV12-4 and TRBJ2-5; D ambiguous. This CDR3 is built from 11 residues. V was clipped by 6 bases and J by 7 bases, with 9 bases between them. The CDR3 DNA follows: TGTGCCAGCAGCCTCCCCGGGACCCAGTACGTC. It specifies CASSLPGTQYV.

The rearrangement uses TRBV28 and TRBJ2-2, with 8 nucleotides matching TRBD2. CDR3 size: 15 residues. Germline CDR1 MDHEN, CDR2 SYDVKM. V shed 7 bases and J 5 bases; nucleotides not matched to a gene: 9. For the CDR3, the DNA is TGTGCCAGCAACGATAGCGGGATGGGAACCGGGGAGCTGTTTTTT. Translating it yields CASNDSGMGTGELFF.

The rearrangement uses TRBV12-3 or TRBV12-4 and TRBJ2-1, with 8 bases lining up with TRBD2. V was clipped by 1 base and J by 1 base; unmatched bases: 12. The CDR3 extends over 19 amino acids. CDR3 amino acids: CASSLGASGPTPSYNEQFF. For the CDR3, the DNA is TGTGCCAGCAGTTTAGGGGCTAGCGGGCCTACTCCATCCTACAATGAGCAGTTCTTC.

The chain employs TRBV28 and TRBJ2-5; TRBD1 matches at 9 bases. The germline V gene encodes CDR1 MDHEN and CDR2 SYDVKM. CDR3 length equals 14 residues. V shed 6 bases, J shed 1 base, and the junction held 3 bases outside the gene matches. CDR3 bases: TGTGCCAGCAGGGACAGGGGTTCCCAAGAGACCCAGTACTTC. This gives the protein CASRDRGSQETQYF. Combining the CDR3 with reference TRBV28 and TRBJ2-5 gives the whole variable domain DVKVTQSSRYLVKRTGEKVFLECVQDMDHENMFWYRQDPGLGLRLIYFSYDVKMKEKGDIPEGYSVSREKKERFSLILESASTNQTSMYLCASRDRGSQETQYFGPGTRLLVL.

Ten or more counts support this clonotype. This chain joins TRBV29-1 and TRBJ2-7; D not certain. CDR1 and CDR2 (germline): SQVTM, ANQGSEA. The CDR3 contains 12 residues. Trimming shortened V by 6 bases and J by 3 bases, and 12 bases separated the two germline ends. The CDR3 here is CSVGQGGYEQYF. As DNA, the CDR3 is TGCAGCGTAGGCCAAGGTGGCTACGAGCAGTACTTC.

The rearrangement links TRBV29-1 to TRBJ1-1; D is uncertain. The CDR3 runs to 12 residues. In germline, CDR1 is SQVTM, CDR2 ANQGSEA. The CDR3: CSVSNMNTEAFF. The CDR3 region has the DNA TGCAGTGTTTCTAACATGAACACTGAAGCTTTCTTT.

This clonotype was seen ten or more times. The chain joins TRBV5-1 to TRBJ2-1; D possibly corresponds to TRBD1 (7 bases). The germline V and J ends were trimmed by 6 bases and 9 bases, with 19 bases remaining between them. The V gene's germline CDR1 is SGHRS and CDR2 YFSETQ. The CDR3 is 14 amino acids. Here the CDR3 reads CASTNMTGTPEQFF. CDR3 sequence (DNA): TGCGCCAGCACTAACATGACAGGGACTCCTGAGCAGTTCTTC.

The chain recombines TRBV11-1 with TRBJ2-5; D not certain. CDR3 length: 14 amino acids. The V gene lost 6 bases and the J gene lost 4 bases, with 15 bases spanning the gap. Germline V gene data show CDR1 as SGHAT and CDR2 as FQDESV (reference sequence). Written as DNA, the CDR3 is TGTGCCAGCAGACAAATTAGACATGGAGAGACCCAGTACTTC. Translating it yields CASRQIRHGETQYF.

This clonotype was detected only a few times. The chain couples TRBV12-3 or TRBV12-4 to TRBJ1-5; D is uncertain. Between the trimmed V and J ends, which lost 6 bases and 0 bases, there was a span of 9 bases. This CDR3 region has 14 residues. The CDR3 bases are TGTGCCAGCAGCAAGGACGTTAGCAATCAGCCCCAGCATTTT. Translating gives CASSKDVSNQPQHF.

The chain is built from TRBV12-5 and TRBJ2-3, with 9 bases identical to TRBD2. This CDR3 region has 13 residues. The V and J ends lost 7 bases and 4 bases, in that order; junction bases with no gene match: 3. CDR1 is LGHNT, CDR2 FRNRAP, per germline. The CDR3 nucleotides are TGTGCTAGTGCCTTAGCGGGAGCAGATACGCAGTATTTT. This translates into CASALAGADTQYF.